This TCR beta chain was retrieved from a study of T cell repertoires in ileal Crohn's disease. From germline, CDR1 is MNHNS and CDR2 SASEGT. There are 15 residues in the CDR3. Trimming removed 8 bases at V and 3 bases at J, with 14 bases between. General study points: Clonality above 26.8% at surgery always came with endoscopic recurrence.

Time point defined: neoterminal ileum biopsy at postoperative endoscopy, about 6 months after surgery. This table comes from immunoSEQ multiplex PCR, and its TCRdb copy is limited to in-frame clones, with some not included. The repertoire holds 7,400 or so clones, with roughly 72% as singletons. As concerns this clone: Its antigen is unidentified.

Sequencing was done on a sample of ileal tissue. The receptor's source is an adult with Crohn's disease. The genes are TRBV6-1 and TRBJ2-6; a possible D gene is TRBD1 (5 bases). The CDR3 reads CASSLRDLGANVLTF. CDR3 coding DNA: TGTGCCAGCTCACTCAGGGATCTTGGGGCCAACGTCCTGACTTTC.